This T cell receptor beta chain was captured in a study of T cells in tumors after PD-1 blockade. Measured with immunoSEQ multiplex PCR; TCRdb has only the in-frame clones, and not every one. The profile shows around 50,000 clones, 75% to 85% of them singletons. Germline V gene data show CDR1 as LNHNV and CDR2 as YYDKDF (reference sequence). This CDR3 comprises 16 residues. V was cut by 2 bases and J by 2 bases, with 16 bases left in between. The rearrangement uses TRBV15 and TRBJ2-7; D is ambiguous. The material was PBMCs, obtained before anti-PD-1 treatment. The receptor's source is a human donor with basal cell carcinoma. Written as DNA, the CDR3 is TGTGCCACCAGCAGATCCCCATTCCGCAGGACCTACGAGCAGTACTTC. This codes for CATSRSPFRRTYEQYF.